The sequence of this T cell receptor (beta chain) was determined in a study of shared clonotypes between healthy human individuals. Details on this clone: What it binds is unknown.

Under the authors' procedure: Sequence data from immunoSEQ were junction-only and lacked quality scores; consequently, filtering differed. Clones were read by immunoSEQ multiplex PCR, and TCRdb kept only the in-frame ones, dropping some. D and trimming come from the DNA, and the V and J calls and clone size come from that table. This table holds more than 900,000 clones, around 82% found once. Germline CDR1 and CDR2: SSHAT and FNYEAQ (reference sequence). Unmatched junction bases numbered 11, after V lost 6 bases and J lost 6 bases. The CDR3 contains 15 residues. Findings and limits, study-wide: Sharing across a few donors was seen in 4% to 5.5% of naive CD4 clonotypes. Tissues were not sampled, only blood, and their repertoires likely differ.

The specimen was memory CD4+ T cells from PBMCs. The subset is: CD45RA-negative fraction. The receptor comes from a man aged 18 to 30 in good health. Some clones in this sample may be carry-over from other donors' samples. The V call is TRBV7-7, the J call TRBJ2-1; 7 bases align to TRBD2. The CDR3 is CASSLTGGRGNEQFF. The DNA of the CDR3 is TGTGCCAGCAGTCTTACGGGAGGACGTGGCAATGAGCAGTTCTTC.